This T cell receptor beta chain was recovered during a study of vaccination effects on CD4 cells after COVID-19 (dated by TCRdb to between 2021 and 2022). With respect to the entire study: Two doses of either the BNT162b2 or the mRNA-1273 mRNA SARS-CoV-2 vaccine were administered to participants. In the study, cultures from other donors were sequenced using the Oncomine TCR Beta short-read assay on an Illumina iSeq 100. SARS-CoV-2 spike-specific CD4+ TCR repertoires were compared before and after mRNA vaccination in COVID-19 convalescent patients and in infection-naive vaccine recipients. Pre-vaccine samples were collected from a couple of convalescent patients 16 days and one week before the first dose, corresponding to 142 and 148 days after COVID-19 diagnosis. Altogether, some 11 COVID-19 convalescent patients and a few SARS-CoV-2-naive healthy vaccine recipients made up the full study. What the authors observed across the whole study: The study was limited by a small number of convalescent patients, and early post-infection timepoints were lacking. Among convalescent patients, the spike-reactive repertoire after vaccination was made up mainly of new vaccine-induced clones that were largely distinct from the clones induced by infection. At late post-vaccination timepoints, both infection-induced and vaccine-induced clones showed marked clonal contraction, consistent with waning T cell responses.

Comment on this clone: Its specific antigen is unknown. Base quality data are lacking; no much larger clone is found one base away.

Preparation of the library involved the immunoSEQ multiplex PCR assay. TCR beta CDR3 sequencing was performed on DNA from the cultured, isolated CD4+ T cells. Per the source publication's procedure: Non-productive TCR sequences were removed, reads were trimmed to the CDR3 region, and CDR3s of at least 7 amino acids were retained. The MANAFEST web app was used to identify antigen-specific clonotypes by comparing expansion in peptide wells with expansion in reference cultures. For clones to be considered positive, expansion at FDR<0.05 versus reference and all other wells, an odds ratio above 5, and a frequency above 0.1% in two replicate wells were required. Clonotypes significantly expanded in SARS-CoV-2 spike wells and in at least one common cold coronavirus spike condition were defined as cross-reactive. CDR3 similarity was assessed by Levenshtein distance with the stringdist R package, and unrooted trees were built with ape in R 3.6.1. The clones in this table, taken by TCRdb from immuneACCESS, are in-frame only. Not every clone is retained; where verified, under half of the shortfall comes from an unresolved V gene, and the cause of the rest is unknown. That table supplies the V and J calls and clone size; D and trimming were determined from the DNA. This sample has under 80,000 clones in its table, and about 69% of those were observed once. Under 6% of the sample comes from the top ten.

In the ViraFEST assay, PBMC were stimulated with viral peptide pools, and antigen-specific CD4+ T cell clonotypes were then identified by expansion using TCR sequencing. After more than 9 days of culture, CD4+ T cells were isolated with the EasySep CD4+ T cell isolation kit. PCR-confirmed SARS-CoV-2 infection had occurred in convalescent patients between March and December 2020, before the Alpha, Beta and Delta variants emerged in the United States. Each well held around 2 million PBMC cultured in IMDM containing approximately 5% human AB serum, 9.5 to 10 IU/ml IL-2 and gentamicin, along with 10 ug/ml peptides. An HIV-1 Nef peptide pool was used as the negative control culture condition. On days 3 and 7, half of the culture medium was replaced with fresh IL-2-containing medium. Unless noted otherwise, every peptide stimulation condition was cultured in triplicate wells. PBMC were separated from whole blood using Ficoll-Paque Plus gradient centrifugation and were then either cryopreserved at -140C or used fresh. The QIAamp micro DNA kit was used to extract genomic DNA from the cultured CD4+ T cells.

The junction shows trimming of 0 bases on V and 0 bases on J, plus 3 bases between the germline ends. Including cysteine and phenylalanine, the CDR3 has 13 amino acids. Only CDR3 DNA is held: 39 bases, read in frame from base 1. From the germline V gene, CDR1 is SGHTS and CDR2 is YDEGEE. This receptor was identified in a human donor who had a prior SARS-CoV-2 infection. The material sequenced was CD4+ T cells from PBMCs cultured with HIV peptides, taken before COVID-19 vaccination. The sample's cell subset or site label is to be understood as: HIV-1 Nef peptide pool negative control/reference culture. Recombination joined TRBV5-8 with TRBJ2-5, with no reliable assignment of the D segment. The CDR3 region: CASSLAHQETQYF. In nucleotide form, the sequence is TGTGCCAGCAGCTTGGCCCACCAAGAGACCCAGTACTTC.